Sequencing of this T cell receptor beta chain was carried out in a study of CXCR3-negative and CXCR3-positive naive CD8 T cells. Study-wide findings and caveats: Naive CXCR3-positive cells had TRB CDR3s more hydrophobic than those of CXCR3-negative naive cells.

It was by 5' RACE with UMI labels that the TRB cDNA libraries were prepared. TCRdb re-called the 5' RACE reads and gives one entry per CDR3 protein, without DNA. The sample table includes about 50,000 distinct CDR3 sequences. Phenotypically, naive CD8+ T cells corresponded to CD45RO-CCR7+CD27+CD95-. A remark on this clonotype: No antigen is known for it.

This CDR3 is 15 amino acids long. CDR1 MRHNA and CDR2 SNTAGT come from the germline V gene. The chain is built from TRBV6-4 and TRBJ2-6. The sequencing sample was made of naive CXCR3+ CD8+ T cells from blood. Subset indicated: CD45RO-CCR7+CD27+CD95- naive CD8+ T cells expressing CXCR3 (TNR3+). This sequence originates from a human donor in good health. Some clones in this sample may be carry-over from other donors' samples. The chain's CDR3 is CASSMGASGANVLTF.